What follows is one TCR beta chain and its context. Trimming took 6 bases from V and 5 from J, leaving 20 bases between them. This CDR3 has 15 amino acids. The V gene's germline CDR1 is MNHEY and CDR2 SVGAGI. Regarding treatment: preoperative locoregional IRX-2 cytokine immunotherapy. This specimen comes from a study of preoperative IRX-2 immunotherapy in early breast cancer. Sequencing used immunoSEQ multiplex PCR; TCRdb keeps in-frame clones, though not all of them. Of around 57,000 clones detected, roughly 94% appear once; the ten largest clones hold under 2%. This specimen was acquired from a patient treated with IRX-2 immunotherapy. The J gene is TRBJ2-7, the V gene TRBV6-5, with D possibly being TRBD2 (6 bases). The source is a human donor with breast cancer. The CDR3 loop is CASRPPSWAGNEQYF. CDR3 nucleotides: TGTGCCAGCAGGCCCCCTTCCTGGGCGGGGAACGAGCAGTACTTC.